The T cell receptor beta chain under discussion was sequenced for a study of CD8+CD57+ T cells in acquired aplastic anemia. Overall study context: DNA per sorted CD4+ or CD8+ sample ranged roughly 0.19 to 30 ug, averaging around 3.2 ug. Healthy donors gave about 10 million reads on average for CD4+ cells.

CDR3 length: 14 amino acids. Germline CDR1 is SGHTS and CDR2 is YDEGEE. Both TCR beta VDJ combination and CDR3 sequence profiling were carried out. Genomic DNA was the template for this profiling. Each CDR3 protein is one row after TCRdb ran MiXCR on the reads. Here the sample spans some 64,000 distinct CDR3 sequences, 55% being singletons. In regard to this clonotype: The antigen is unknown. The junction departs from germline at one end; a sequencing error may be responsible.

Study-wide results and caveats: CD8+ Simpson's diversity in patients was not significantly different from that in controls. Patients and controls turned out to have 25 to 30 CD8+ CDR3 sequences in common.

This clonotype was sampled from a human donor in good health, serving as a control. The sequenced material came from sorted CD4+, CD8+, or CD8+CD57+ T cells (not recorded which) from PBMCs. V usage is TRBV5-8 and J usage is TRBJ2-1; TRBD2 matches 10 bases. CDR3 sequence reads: CASSLDTSGKKQLF. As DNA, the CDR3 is TGTGCCAGCAGCTTGGACACTAGCGGGAAGAAGCAGCTCTTC.